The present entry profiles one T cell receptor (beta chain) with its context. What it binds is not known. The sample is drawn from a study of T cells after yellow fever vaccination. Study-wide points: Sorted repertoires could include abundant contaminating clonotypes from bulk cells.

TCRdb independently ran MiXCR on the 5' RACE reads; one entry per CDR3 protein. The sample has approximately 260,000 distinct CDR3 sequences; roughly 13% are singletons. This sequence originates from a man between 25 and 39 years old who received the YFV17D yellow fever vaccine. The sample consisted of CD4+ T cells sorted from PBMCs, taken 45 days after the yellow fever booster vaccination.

Here the CDR3 reads CASSPSGREREQYF. The CDR3 nucleotides read TGTGCCAGCAGCCCAAGCGGGAGGGAGCGAGAGCAGTACTTC. This sequence joins TRBV7-2 and TRBJ2-7; 10 nucleotides align to TRBD2. The CDR3 contains 14 residues. J gave up 7 bases and V 5 bases, and 8 bases lay outside the gene matches. Germline CDR1 SGHTA, CDR2 FQGNSA.